The clone carrying this T cell receptor beta chain was seen a single time. Its antigen is as yet unknown. Other DNA sequences in this sample translate to the same CDR3. The data were taken from a study of shared clonotypes between healthy human individuals. About the study: Plates per donor: three CD4 naive, three CD4 memory, two CD8 naive, one CD8 memory. The study's findings and limits: The low donor count limited represented genetic and exposure-history diversity. Rarefaction showed that sequencing of sorted subsets was incomplete (despite large depth).

Germline V lookup: CDR1 SGHRS, CDR2 YFSETQ. The CDR3 is 14 residues long. V trimming: 4 bases; J trimming: 2 bases; junction bases outside the gene matches: 4. Deep-level settings were used for running the assay. Assay used: immunoSEQ multiplex PCR; TCRdb lists only in-frame clones, some missing. The table shows about 1 million clones, with around four fifths occurring only once. The clonotype was recovered from a man younger than 30 in good health. Sequencing used memory CD4+ T cells sorted from blood. Subset: CD45RA-negative fraction. The chain employs TRBV5-1 and TRBJ2-5; 8 bases fit TRBD2. In DNA, the CDR3 is TGCGCCAGCAGCACAACTAGCGGTCAAGAGACCCAGTACTTC. Amino acid sequence: CASSTTSGQETQYF.